These 19 T cell receptor beta chains were sequenced from one sample in a study of blood T cell repertoires in COVID-19. Libraries were prepared by immunoSEQ multiplex PCR; TCRdb keeps only in-frame clonotypes and omits some of them. The data show fewer than 350,000 clones, 85% to 90% seen once. The sequenced sample was peripheral blood. These receptors were collected from a woman between 25 and 40 years old with COVID-19, enrolled during active disease.

CDR3 protein: CASSPASRDWGYEQYF. CDR3 in DNA: TGCGCCAGCAGCCCGGCATCACGGGACTGGGGGTACGAGCAGTACTTC. The chain combines TRBV4-1 with TRBJ2-7; perhaps TRBD2 as D (6 bases). Looked up from germline, CDR1 is MGHRA and CDR2 is YSYEKL. The V gene lost 4 bases and the J gene lost 4 bases, with 20 bases spanning the gap. The CDR3 is made up of 16 amino acids.

In its sample, this clone was seen a few times. This chain links TRBV7-6 with TRBJ2-7; TRBD2 agrees at 14 bases. The germline V gene has CDR1 SGHVS and CDR2 FNYEAQ. Trimming took 5 bases from V and 6 from J; bases not matched to a gene: 9. The CDR3 runs 16 residues. The CDR3 loop reads CASSARLAGGSVEQYF. CDR3 nucleotide sequence: TGTGCCAGCAGCGCTAGACTAGCGGGGGGGTCCGTCGAGCAGTACTTC.

V gene TRBV9 combines with J gene TRBJ1-2; 7 nucleotides align to TRBD1. This CDR3 has 15 amino acids. The V gene's germline CDR1 is SGDLS and CDR2 YYNGEE. With 3 bases clipped from V and 5 bases from J, the junction kept 10 bases outside the gene matches. For the CDR3, the DNA is TGTGCCAGCAGCGCCAGACAGGGTGGTTATTATGGCTACACCTTC. It is translated as CASSARQGGYYGYTF.

The CDR3 sequence is CASSERGGDRVLDTQYF. CDR3 bases: TGTGCCAGCAGCGAGAGGGGAGGGGACAGGGTGTTAGATACGCAGTATTTT. V and J are TRBV25-1 and TRBJ2-3; 9 bases align to TRBD1. Germline CDR1 MGHDK, CDR2 SYGVNS. CDR3 length equals 17 residues. The trim removed 6 bases at V and 5 bases at J, leaving 15 bases unmatched.

The rearrangement links TRBV6-1 to TRBJ2-1, with D perhaps TRBD2 (6 bases). V was clipped by 1 base and J by 5 bases, with 12 bases between them. The germline V gene has CDR1 MNHNS and CDR2 SASEGT. The CDR3 sequence is 15 residues long. The CDR3: CASSEGISGNNEQFF. As DNA, the CDR3 is TGTGCCAGCAGTGAAGGGATTAGCGGTAACAATGAGCAGTTCTTC.

This rearrangement joins TRBV27 to TRBJ1-2; 8 positions match TRBD1. The CDR3 loop spans 14 amino acids. The junction had 7 bases not matched to a gene; V was cut back by 2 bases and J by 8 bases. The germline V gene encodes CDR1 MNHEY and CDR2 SMNVEV (reference sequence). This CDR3 is CASSLKQGAWGYTF. The DNA of the CDR3 is TGTGCCAGCAGTTTAAAGCAGGGGGCGTGGGGCTACACCTTC.

The rearrangement uses TRBV27 and TRBJ2-5; D perhaps matches TRBD1 (5 bases). Trimming removed 6 bases at V and 5 bases at J, with 13 bases between. CDR1 is MNHEY, CDR2 SMNVEV, per germline (reference sequence). This CDR3 comprises 13 residues. CDR3 sequence (DNA): TGTGCCAGCAGCCCTACTCCAGGGGAGACCCAGTACTTC. Its protein is CASSPTPGETQYF.

The J gene is TRBJ2-1, the V gene TRBV27, with TRBD2 matching over 7 bases. V lost 2 bases, J lost 14 bases, and 15 bases stayed unmatched. This CDR3 region has 15 residues. The germline CDR1 and CDR2 sequences are MNHEY and SMNVEV (reference sequence). The DNA for the CDR3 is TGTGCCAGCAGTTTAAATAGTCGACTAGCCATGGGGGAGTTCTTC. Translated, it gives CASSLNSRLAMGEFF.

The chain is built from TRBV6-1 and TRBJ2-5; 10 bases align to TRBD2. Germline V lookup: CDR1 MNHNS, CDR2 SASEGT. The length of the CDR3 is 16 residues. V was clipped by 1 base and J by 5 bases; unmatched bases: 7. Here the CDR3 DNA reads TGTGCCAGCAGTGAAGGGATAGCGGGGGGTCCGGAGACCCAGTACTTC. As protein: CASSEGIAGGPETQYF.

CDR3 sequence: CASSLYSGLDPYEQYF. The CDR3 DNA follows: TGCGCCAGCAGCTTGTACTCGGGACTAGACCCTTACGAGCAGTACTTC. V gene TRBV5-1 combines with J gene TRBJ2-7; 8 bases align to TRBD2. V was clipped by 1 base and J by 4 bases; unmatched bases: 10. There are 16 residues in the CDR3. Germline V gives CDR1 SGHRS, CDR2 YFSETQ.

This sequence joins TRBV9 and TRBJ1-6; D not resolved. V lost 0 bases, J lost 8 bases, and 12 bases lay in between. This CDR3 region has 15 residues. Germline lookup yields CDR1 SGDLS and CDR2 YYNGEE. The CDR3 is CASSVEAQIHSPLHF. The CDR3 DNA follows: TGTGCCAGCAGCGTAGAAGCGCAGATCCATTCACCCCTCCACTTT.

This chain links TRBV3-1 (or the pseudogene TRBV3-2) with TRBJ1-2, with D possibly being TRBD1 (5 bases). The germline V gene has CDR1 LGHDT and CDR2 YNNKEL (reference sequence). This CDR3 spans 13 amino acids. Trimming took 3 bases from V and 9 from J, leaving 14 bases between them. The CDR3 region is CASSHPSGGRYTF. Written as DNA, the CDR3 is TGTGCCAGCAGCCATCCTTCGGGGGGTCGCTACACCTTC.

V usage is TRBV6-5 and J usage is TRBJ2-7; 7 bases are a match to TRBD1. This CDR3 spans 16 amino acids. V gave up 2 bases and J gave up 2 bases; unmatched junction bases: 9. The V gene's germline CDR1 is MNHEY and CDR2 SVGAGI. The CDR3 sequence: CASSYRQGNLAYEQYF. DNA of the CDR3: TGTGCCAGCAGTTACCGACAGGGAAATTTAGCCTACGAGCAGTACTTC.

This clone has ten or more counts. This chain connects TRBV28 to TRBJ2-7, with 9 bases identical to TRBD1. Germline values: CDR1 MDHEN, CDR2 SYDVKM. The CDR3 is made up of 15 amino acids. V was clipped by 5 bases and J by 3 bases; unmatched bases: 8. DNA of the CDR3: TGTGCCAGCAGTGCCCCTGAGGACAGGGGCTACGAGCAGTACTTC. This encodes CASSAPEDRGYEQYF.

Only a few counts were recorded for this clone. The chain has TRBV9 and TRBJ1-6; TRBD1 matches 7 bases. V shed 4 bases and J 5 bases; nucleotides not matched to a gene: 18. CDR3 size: 19 residues. The germline gives CDR1 SGDLS, CDR2 YYNGEE. The CDR3 loop reads CASSQTLLYRGRNNSPLHF. The CDR3 bases are TGTGCCAGCAGCCAAACCCTTCTCTACAGGGGACGGAATAATTCACCCCTCCACTTT.

The chain joins TRBV19 to TRBJ2-3, with TRBD1 matching 9 bases. Germline trimming cut 3 bases from V and 1 base from J; bases unmatched to any gene: 8. This CDR3 comprises 17 residues. Germline loops: CDR1 LNHDA, CDR2 SQIVND (reference sequence). CDR3 amino acids: CASSISGTGWGTDTQYF. In DNA, the CDR3 is TGTGCCAGTAGTATTAGTGGGACAGGGTGGGGCACAGATACGCAGTATTTT. Full variable domain (missing parts from reference TRBV19 and TRBJ2-3): DGGITQSPKYLFRKEGQNVTLSCEQNLNHDAMYWYRQDPGQGLRLIYYSQIVNDFQKGDIAEGYSVSREKKESFPLTVTSAQKNPTAFYLCASSISGTGWGTDTQYFGPGTRLTVL.

The chain recombines TRBV4-1 with TRBJ1-4; no clear D. The V and J ends lost 4 bases and 6 bases respectively, with 6 bases between them. The CDR3 runs to 12 residues. Germline lookup yields CDR1 MGHRA and CDR2 YSYEKL. The CDR3 spells CASSLPYEKLFF. CDR3 sequence (DNA): TGCGCCAGCAGCCTCCCCTATGAAAAACTGTTTTTT.

This chain links TRBV28 with TRBJ2-6; D call uncertain. V lost 1 base, J lost 2 bases, and 6 bases lay in between. Germline V gene lookup returns CDR1 MDHEN and CDR2 SYDVKM. The CDR3 has 15 amino acids. The CDR3 nucleotides read TGTGCCAGCAGTTTATTGGAGACTGGGGCCAACGTCCTGACTTTC. This codes for CASSLLETGANVLTF.

The chain combines TRBV29-1 with TRBJ1-4, with D possibly TRBD1 on 6 matching bases. The length of the CDR3 is 14 residues. Germline CDR1 and CDR2: SQVTM and ANQGSEA. Trimming left V 7 bases short and J 2 bases short, with 14 bases between. The CDR3 region is CSAPDRPTNEKLFF. The CDR3 DNA sequence: TGCAGCGCCCCTGACAGGCCGACTAATGAAAAACTGTTTTTT.